This is a list of T cell receptor beta chains from one sample in a study of shared clonotypes between healthy human individuals. Only in-frame clones appear in the TCRdb table, and some are missing; sequencing was by immunoSEQ multiplex PCR. There are some 1 million clones in the sample; around 75% occur only once, and approximately 1.5% lies in the top ten. Sequencing was carried out using memory CD4+ T cells sorted from blood. These TCRs come from a man between 18 and 35 years old in good health. Each CDR3 is given with its conserved first and last residue. The order of the fields is J gene, clone size, CDR3 length, D gene, V gene, CDR3 protein, CDR3 DNA. The D gene is left open where the match is weak. Some rows mark clone size as missing; the rest say once, few, many or name a class of expanded clone.

j_gene: TRBJ2-7; abundance: few; len: 16; d_gene: TRBD1; v_gene: TRBV7-2; CDR3aa: CASSLAGTGSPREQYF; CDR3nt: TGTGCCAGCAGCTTAGCCGGGACAGGGAGCCCCAGGGAGCAGTACTTC
j_gene: TRBJ2-7; abundance: NA; len: 15; d_gene: NA; v_gene: TRBV7-2; CDR3aa: CASSLVAGSSYEQYF; CDR3nt: TGTGCCAGCAGCTTAGTGGCTGGTAGCTCCTACGAGCAGTACTTC
j_gene: TRBJ1-2; abundance: NA; len: 12; d_gene: TRBD1; v_gene: TRBV6-1; CDR3aa: CASTEGQYGYTF; CDR3nt: TGTGCCAGCACCGAGGGACAGTATGGCTACACCTTC
j_gene: TRBJ2-3; abundance: NA; len: 16; d_gene: NA; v_gene: TRBV5-5; CDR3aa: CASSLRAASGTDTQYF; CDR3nt: TGTGCCAGCAGCTTGAGGGCAGCCTCAGGCACAGATACGCAGTATTTT
j_gene: TRBJ2-5; abundance: NA; len: 14; d_gene: NA; v_gene: TRBV5-4; CDR3aa: CASSSSSTSETQYF; CDR3nt: TGTGCCAGCAGCAGTTCTAGCACGAGCGAGACCCAGTACTTC
j_gene: TRBJ2-3; abundance: NA; len: 15; d_gene: NA; v_gene: TRBV30; CDR3aa: CAVGLADRRADTQYF; CDR3nt: TGTGCGGTCGGATTAGCTGATAGACGGGCAGATACGCAGTATTTT
j_gene: TRBJ2-7; abundance: few; len: 18; d_gene: TRBD2; v_gene: TRBV7-2; CDR3aa: CASSSRLAGGPTSYEQYF; CDR3nt: TGTGCCAGCAGCTCGCGACTAGCGGGAGGGCCAACATCCTACGAGCAGTACTTC
j_gene: TRBJ1-1; abundance: NA; len: 14; d_gene: NA; v_gene: TRBV6-1; CDR3aa: CASSYYVTAQGAFF; CDR3nt: TGTGCCAGCAGCTACTATGTGACAGCGCAGGGCGCTTTCTTT
j_gene: TRBJ2-1; abundance: NA; len: 17; d_gene: NA; v_gene: TRBV9; CDR3aa: CASSVRGRTDSYNEQFF; CDR3nt: TGTGCCAGCAGCGTCCGGGGACGTACGGACTCGTACAATGAGCAGTTCTTC
j_gene: TRBJ2-7; abundance: NA; len: 14; d_gene: NA; v_gene: TRBV21-1; CDR3aa: CASSGYRSSYEQYF; CDR3nt: TGTGCCAGCAGCGGATACAGGAGCTCCTACGAGCAGTACTTC
j_gene: TRBJ2-3; abundance: once; len: 15; d_gene: NA; v_gene: TRBV28; CDR3aa: CATSPPALGADTQYF; CDR3nt: TGTGCCACTTCCCCCCCAGCCTTAGGCGCAGATACGCAGTATTTT
j_gene: TRBJ2-3; abundance: NA; len: 12; d_gene: NA; v_gene: TRBV5-5; CDR3aa: CASSYMTTTEYF; CDR3nt: TGTGCCAGCAGCTATATGACTACCACGGAGTATTTT
j_gene: TRBJ2-3; abundance: many; len: 15; d_gene: TRBD2; v_gene: TRBV5-8; CDR3aa: CASSRGSLRTDTQYF; CDR3nt: TGTGCCAGCAGCCGCGGGAGTTTGCGGACAGATACGCAGTATTTT
j_gene: TRBJ2-7; abundance: NA; len: 14; d_gene: TRBD1; v_gene: TRBV2; CDR3aa: CASSLDRATYEQYF; CDR3nt: TGTGCCAGCAGCTTAGACAGGGCCACCTACGAGCAGTACTTC
j_gene: TRBJ2-3; abundance: NA; len: 14; d_gene: NA; v_gene: TRBV4-1; CDR3aa: CASSPRVLTDTQYF; CDR3nt: TGCGCCAGCAGCCCTCGGGTCCTCACAGATACGCAGTATTTT
j_gene: TRBJ2-7; abundance: NA; len: 15; d_gene: NA; v_gene: TRBV10-2; CDR3aa: CASGKAKDGQYEQYF; CDR3nt: TGCGCCAGCGGAAAGGCGAAGGATGGCCAATACGAGCAGTACTTC
j_gene: TRBJ1-1; abundance: NA; len: 13; d_gene: NA; v_gene: TRBV28; CDR3aa: CASPPPWGTEAFF; CDR3nt: TGTGCCAGCCCTCCCCCCTGGGGCACTGAAGCTTTCTTT
j_gene: TRBJ2-5; abundance: NA; len: 13; d_gene: NA; v_gene: TRBV5-4; CDR3aa: CASSLGQGETQYF; CDR3nt: TGTGCCAGCAGCTTGGGTCAAGGGGAGACCCAGTACTTC
j_gene: TRBJ1-2; abundance: NA; len: 17; d_gene: TRBD1; v_gene: TRBV19; CDR3aa: CAISGGDRGLGGPGYTF; CDR3nt: TGTGCCATCTCAGGAGGGGACAGGGGGCTTGGTGGACCTGGCTACACCTTC
j_gene: TRBJ1-1; abundance: NA; len: 13; d_gene: NA; v_gene: TRBV29-1; CDR3aa: CSVVQGQKPEAFF; CDR3nt: TGCAGCGTTGTACAGGGACAAAAACCCGAAGCTTTCTTT
j_gene: TRBJ2-7; abundance: NA; len: 15; d_gene: NA; v_gene: TRBV5-1; CDR3aa: CASRALQGEGGEQYF; CDR3nt: TGCGCCAGCAGAGCCTTACAGGGAGAGGGTGGCGAGCAGTACTTC
j_gene: TRBJ2-3; abundance: NA; len: 16; d_gene: TRBD2; v_gene: TRBV5-1; CDR3aa: CASSKRLAGEGDTQYF; CDR3nt: TGCGCCAGCAGCAAAAGACTAGCGGGAGAAGGAGATACGCAGTATTTT
j_gene: TRBJ1-2; abundance: NA; len: 16; d_gene: NA; v_gene: TRBV6-1; CDR3aa: CASSEARTSGAYGYTF; CDR3nt: TGTGCCAGCAGTGAAGCCCGCACGTCGGGGGCCTATGGCTACACCTTC
j_gene: TRBJ1-2; abundance: few; len: 15; d_gene: TRBD1; v_gene: TRBV28; CDR3aa: CASSFAGTGLYGYTF; CDR3nt: TGTGCCAGCAGTTTCGCCGGGACAGGGCTCTATGGCTACACCTTC
j_gene: TRBJ2-1; abundance: NA; len: 12; d_gene: NA; v_gene: TRBV7-8; CDR3aa: CASSLEGREQFF; CDR3nt: TGTGCCAGCAGCTTAGAAGGGAGGGAGCAGTTCTTC
j_gene: TRBJ1-2; abundance: NA; len: 15; d_gene: NA; v_gene: TRBV27; CDR3aa: CASSPFDRSNYGYTF; CDR3nt: TGTGCCAGCAGTCCATTCGACAGGTCTAACTATGGCTACACCTTC
j_gene: TRBJ2-3; abundance: NA; len: 12; d_gene: NA; v_gene: TRBV6-1; CDR3aa: CASRGSTDTQYF; CDR3nt: TGTGCCAGCAGGGGTAGCACAGATACGCAGTATTTT
j_gene: TRBJ1-2; abundance: NA; len: 13; d_gene: NA; v_gene: TRBV18; CDR3aa: CASSPQGLNGYTF; CDR3nt: TGTGCCAGCTCACCACAGGGGTTGAATGGCTACACCTTC
j_gene: TRBJ1-4; abundance: NA; len: 13; d_gene: NA; v_gene: TRBV7-9; CDR3aa: CASSLGQGEKLFF; CDR3nt: TGTGCCAGCAGCCTGGGGCAGGGTGAAAAACTGTTTTTT
j_gene: TRBJ2-7; abundance: NA; len: 14; d_gene: TRBD1; v_gene: TRBV11-2; CDR3aa: CASSQQGATYEQYF; CDR3nt: TGTGCCAGCAGCCAACAGGGGGCTACCTACGAGCAGTACTTC